What follows is one TCR beta chain and its context. Clones were read by immunoSEQ multiplex PCR, and TCRdb kept only the in-frame ones, dropping some. The table has about 29,000 clones, under 95% seen once; the top ten hold about 6.3%. The source of the sample is a study of T cell changes during pregnancy in multiple sclerosis. This CDR3 has 12 amino acids. Per the germline V gene, CDR1 is MNHEY and CDR2 is SMNVEV (reference sequence). Trimming removed 5 bases from V and 7 bases from J, with 8 bases in between. The sequencing here drew on CD8+ T cells from peripheral blood mononuclear cells, taken before pregnancy. The rearrangement joins TRBV27 to TRBJ2-2; D ambiguous. This clonotype was obtained from a female donor with multiple sclerosis, enrolled in a pregnancy study. Here the CDR3 DNA reads TGTGCCAGCAGTCAGGTTGGCGGGGAGCTGTTTTTT. It yields the protein CASSQVGGELFF.